The entry below describes one T cell receptor beta chain. The antigen it recognizes is unknown. Qualities for individual bases were not recorded, and no much larger clone is one base off. From each donor, a single peripheral blood sample of around 120 mL on average was drawn into heparinised tubes. A BD FACSAria II and a panel including CD45RO, CCR7, CD25, CD127, CD95 and CD27 were used to sort naive, central memory, regulatory and stem cell-like memory CD4+ T cells. A purity above 95% was achieved for all sorted populations. PBMCs were separated immediately by Lymphoprep density gradient centrifugation and were stained directly, without being cultured. Samples were stained and sorted in pairs, with one healthy donor and one patient per experiment, so that batch effects were minimized. This sample is drawn from a study of beta chain features in type 1 diabetes (dated by TCRdb to 2017 to 2018). With respect to the entire study: No differences in mean age, gender distribution, total cell number or subset yield were found between patients and healthy donors. Across all samples, fewer than 130 million sorted cells were examined, and cell number per subset correlated strongly with RNA yield. In the study, recently diagnosed type 1 diabetes patients and matched healthy donors were compared on the TCRB repertoires of their sorted circulating CD4+ T cell subsets. Naive and central memory subsets were obtained from all 30 or so donors, but regulatory and stem cell-like memory subsets were isolated from only 8 patients and roughly 8 healthy donors. General study outcomes and caveats: The naive, central memory and regulatory TCRB repertoires appeared to resemble one another more closely among patients than among healthy donors. At VDJ recombination sites, patients with type 1 diabetes made fewer insertions and deleted more nucleotides, a pattern implying thymic rearrangement abnormalities. Because cDNA was sequenced instead of genomic DNA, activated cells with high expression could be over-represented, although the groups did not differ in activation or CD3 levels. PCR may preferentially amplify shorter templates, but because patient and control samples were amplified and corrected together, any resulting skew would affect both groups equally. Because the HLA sub-analyses included only small numbers of individuals, any influence of HLA type on TCRB rearrangement was left unresolved. Type 1 diabetes patients showed a moderate but significant shortening of TCRB CDR3 length in all four CD4+ subsets.

Inclusive of the bounding cysteine and phenylalanine, the CDR3 is 16 residues long. The CDR3 DNA has 48 bases and is translated from base 1. Unmatched junction bases come to 7, with V trimmed by 2 bases and J by 3 bases. Reading the germline V gene gives CDR1 SNHLY and CDR2 FYNNEI. The entire isolated RNA was reverse transcribed using the High Capacity cDNA Reverse Transcription Kit, and thus expressed TCRB transcripts were sequenced. For stem cell-like memory T cell samples, survey-depth immunoSEQ sequencing was used, averaging about 940,000 total reads per sample. Sorted cells were lysed in RLT buffer, and RNA was extracted using DNase-treated RNeasy Micro or Mini kits according to cell number. Each cell subset was processed separately to prevent cross-contamination, with patient and healthy donor samples processed together. Using the immunoSEQ multiplex PCR, TCRB sequences were amplified from cDNA into 87-bp fragments spanning the CDR3 region. Amplicons were sequenced on the Illumina HiSeq platform. On the study's bioinformatics: Synthetic template baselines were used to correct PCR bias computationally, reads within Hamming distance 2 were collapsed, and singletons that could not be merged were discarded. By aligning reads against IMGT, V, D and J genes, CDR3 length, and insertions or deletions at six rearrangement sites were assigned. Within each subset, clonotype counts were normalized to sorted cell number, and only after that were true diversity and Gini coefficients computed with the tcR R package. The overlap coefficient, calculated on TCRB nucleotide sequences, was used to quantify repertoire sharing. In TCRdb, the immuneACCESS table is reduced to in-frame sequences with V and J assigned. These tables do not hold every clone; where another copy was compared, an unresolved V gene accounts for under half, and the others remain unexplained. D and trimming were read from the DNA, whereas the V and J calls and clone size are those reported in that table. In all, the sample holds around 50,000 clones, and approximately 40% of those were seen once. Less than 0.15% of the sample is in the top ten clones.

This clonotype originated in a man between 25 and 39 years old with type 1 diabetes. Sequencing used stem cell memory CD4+ T cells from blood. According to the study, the label for this sample's cell subset or site signals: stem cell-like memory CD4+ T cells. The chain joins TRBV2 to TRBJ2-1; 7 bases in the middle match TRBD2. The DNA is as follows: TGTGCCAGCAGTGAATGGGGGACTACCCGCTACAATGAGCAGTTCTTC. Its coded protein is CASSEWGTTRYNEQFF.